The 4 T cell receptor beta chains given below trace back to one sample, sequenced in a study of T-cell reconstitution after alpha-beta-depleted transplantation in children. Library preparation (for TCRbeta) was performed with unique molecular identifiers. In TCRdb, the PCR reads were re-called with MiXCR into one record per CDR3 protein. Among about 460,000 distinct CDR3 sequences listed, about 10% were seen once. The sequenced sample was PBMCs, mostly from graft donor cells, obtained 180 days after TCRalphabeta/CD19-depleted stem cell transplant. These receptor sequences come from a female patient aged 2-10 years who had a stem cell transplant for aplastic anemia, so the T cells may come from the graft donor.

The chain joins TRBV5-1 to TRBJ2-3; the D is unclear. Germline CDR1 and CDR2: SGHRS and YFSETQ. Trimming cost V 0 bases and J 4 bases, with 9 bases left between them. The CDR3 extends over 14 amino acids. Here the CDR3 reads CASSLEVHPDTQYF. CDR3 nucleotide sequence: TGCGCCAGCAGCTTGGAGGTTCACCCAGATACGCAGTATTTT.

This clonotype has ten or more counts. This sequence joins TRBV7-9 and TRBJ2-7; D perhaps matches TRBD1 (6 bases). The length of the CDR3 is 16 residues. Germline CDR1 reads SEHNR; CDR2 reads FQNEAQ (reference sequence). The ends were cut back, 4 bases at V and 3 bases at J, with 19 bases in the middle. As DNA, the CDR3 is TGTGCCAGCAGCTCGACTTTTCGAGGGGGAATCTACGAGCAGTACTTC. As protein: CASSSTFRGGIYEQYF.

This clonotype appeared many times. The CDR3 DNA follows: TGTGCCAGTGCCCTAGCGGGAGATTCCTACGAGCAGTACGTC. Protein product: CASALAGDSYEQYV. The chain recombines TRBV12-3 or TRBV12-4 with TRBJ2-7, with TRBD2 matching over 10 bases. The CDR3 is made up of 14 amino acids. Trimming at V came to 9 bases and at J to 1 base, leaving 6 bases not matched to a gene.

The chain recombines TRBV5-5 with TRBJ1-2; tentatively, D is TRBD1 (5 bases). Germline values: CDR1 SGHKS, CDR2 YYEKEE (reference sequence). The CDR3 is made up of 14 amino acids. Trimming shortened V by 6 bases and J by 8 bases, and 20 bases separated the two germline ends. The CDR3 coding sequence is TGTGCCAGCATACCACCAGGGCAGGTCTGGGGCTACACCTTC. Residues: CASIPPGQVWGYTF.